The clone carrying this TCR beta chain was seen many times. What it recognizes is unknown. Amplified TCR beta CDR3 regions derived from RNA transcripts. First-round RT-PCR of the TCR CDR3 relied on the HTBI primer set. TCRdb passed the multiplex PCR reads through MiXCR, listing each CDR3 protein once. The sample carries hundreds of thousands of distinct CDR3 sequences, 14% recorded once. The data originate from a study of T cells in Graves' hyperthyroidism and ophthalmopathy. Findings and caveats of the study: Prediction of ophthalmopathy progression came a median roughly 7.1 months pre-onset. The majority of expanded thyroid clonotypes above 0.001 also appeared in blood.

Germline loops: CDR1 PRHDT, CDR2 FYEKMQ (reference sequence). Trimming cost V 5 bases and J 5 bases, with 16 bases left between them. The CDR3 sequence is 14 residues long. Lactation, pregnancy, other autoimmune disease or uncontrolled infection led to exclusion of patients. The sequence came from a woman aged 25-40 years with Graves' hyperthyroidism that later progressed to Graves' ophthalmopathy. The chain employs TRBV13 and TRBJ2-7, with D perhaps TRBD2 (6 bases). The sample taken for sequencing was blood. The DNA for the CDR3 is TGTGCCAGCAGCGGGCCCGGGCGGGGAGACGAGCAGTACTTC. It encodes CASSGPGRGDEQYF.